What follows are 5 T cell receptor beta chains derived from one specimen sequenced in a study of CXCR3-negative and CXCR3-positive naive CD8 T cells. With UMI labels, 5' RACE was used to prepare the TRB cDNA libraries. With the 5' RACE reads reprocessed, TCRdb shows one record per CDR3 protein and no DNA. Its table lists about 58,000 distinct CDR3 sequences. Sample: naive CXCR3- CD8+ T cells from blood. Subset of the sample: CD45RO-CCR7+CD27+CD95- naive CD8+ T cells lacking CXCR3 (TNR3-). The origin of the receptors is a human donor in good health. Some clones in this sample may be carry-over from other donors' samples.

The V and J genes are TRBV28 and TRBJ1-1; TCRdb's D call, TRBD1, is unchecked because there is no DNA. CDR1 and CDR2 from the germline V gene are MDHEN and SYDVKM. This CDR3 has 16 amino acids. CDR3 residues: CASSPPGQGWNTEAIF.

The gene calls are TRBV27 and TRBJ1-6; TCRdb's D call of TRBD1 is untestable without DNA. In germline, CDR1 is MNHEY, CDR2 SMNVEV (reference sequence). The CDR3 runs to 14 residues. This CDR3 reads CASSPPGHNSPLHF.

J is TRBJ2-1 and V is TRBV6-5; TCRdb names TRBD2, which stays unverified in the absence of DNA. Germline CDR1 and CDR2: MNHEY and SVGAGI. The CDR3 length is 15 residues. CDR3 sequence: CASSYSRGGPGEQFF.

This sequence joins TRBV6-5 and TRBJ2-2. Germline lookup yields CDR1 MNHEY and CDR2 SVGAGI. The CDR3 spans 14 residues. CDR3 loop: CASSYSLPTGELFF.

The V and J genes are TRBV12-3 or TRBV12-4 and TRBJ2-2. The CDR3 is made up of 11 amino acids. The CDR3 spells CASSHTGELFF.